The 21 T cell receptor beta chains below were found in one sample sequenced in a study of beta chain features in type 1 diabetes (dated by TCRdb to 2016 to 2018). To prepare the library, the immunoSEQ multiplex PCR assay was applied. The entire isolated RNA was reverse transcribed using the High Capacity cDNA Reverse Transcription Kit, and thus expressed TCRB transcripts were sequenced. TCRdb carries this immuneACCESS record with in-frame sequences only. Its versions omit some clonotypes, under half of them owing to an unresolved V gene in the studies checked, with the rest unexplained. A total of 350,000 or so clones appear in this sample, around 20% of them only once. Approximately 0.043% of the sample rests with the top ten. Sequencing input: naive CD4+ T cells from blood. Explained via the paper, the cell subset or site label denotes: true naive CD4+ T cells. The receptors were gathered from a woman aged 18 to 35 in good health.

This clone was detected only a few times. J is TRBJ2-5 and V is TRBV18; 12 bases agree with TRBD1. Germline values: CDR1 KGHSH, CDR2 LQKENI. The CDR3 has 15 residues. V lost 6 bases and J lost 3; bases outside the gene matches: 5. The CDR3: CASSPGTGGEETQYF. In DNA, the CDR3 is TGTGCCAGCTCGCCGGGGACAGGGGGCGAAGAGACCCAGTACTTC.

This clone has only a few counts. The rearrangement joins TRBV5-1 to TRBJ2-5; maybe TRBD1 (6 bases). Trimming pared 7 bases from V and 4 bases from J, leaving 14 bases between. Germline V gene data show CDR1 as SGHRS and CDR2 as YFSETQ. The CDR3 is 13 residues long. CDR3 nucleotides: TGCGCCAGCCAGGGGTTACAGGGAGAGACCCAGTACTTC. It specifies CASQGLQGETQYF.

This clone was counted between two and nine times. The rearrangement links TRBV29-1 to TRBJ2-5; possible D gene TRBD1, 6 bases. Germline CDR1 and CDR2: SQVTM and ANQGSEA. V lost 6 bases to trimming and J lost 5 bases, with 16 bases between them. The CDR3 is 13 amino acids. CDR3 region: CSVNLQGGETQYF. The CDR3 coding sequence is TGCAGCGTCAACTTACAGGGTGGGGAGACCCAGTACTTC.

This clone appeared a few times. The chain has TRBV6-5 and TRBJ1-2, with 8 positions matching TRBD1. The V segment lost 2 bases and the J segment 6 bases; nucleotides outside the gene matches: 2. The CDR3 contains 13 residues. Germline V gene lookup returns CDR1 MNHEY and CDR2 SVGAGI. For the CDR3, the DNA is TGTGCCAGCAGTTACCGGACAGGGAATGGCTACACCTTC. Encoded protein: CASSYRTGNGYTF.

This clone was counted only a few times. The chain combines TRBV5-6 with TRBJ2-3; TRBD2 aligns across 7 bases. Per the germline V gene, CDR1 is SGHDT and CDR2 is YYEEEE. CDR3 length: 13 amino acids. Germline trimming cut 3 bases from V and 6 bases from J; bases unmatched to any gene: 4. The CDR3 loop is CASSWGGADTQYF. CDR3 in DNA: TGTGCCAGCAGCTGGGGGGGAGCCGATACGCAGTATTTT.

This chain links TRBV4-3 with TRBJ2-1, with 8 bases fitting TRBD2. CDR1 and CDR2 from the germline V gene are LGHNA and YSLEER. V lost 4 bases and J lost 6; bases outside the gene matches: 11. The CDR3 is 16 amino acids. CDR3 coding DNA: TGCGCCAGCAGCCGATTCAGCGGACTAGCTCCCAATGAGCAGTTCTTC. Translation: CASSRFSGLAPNEQFF.

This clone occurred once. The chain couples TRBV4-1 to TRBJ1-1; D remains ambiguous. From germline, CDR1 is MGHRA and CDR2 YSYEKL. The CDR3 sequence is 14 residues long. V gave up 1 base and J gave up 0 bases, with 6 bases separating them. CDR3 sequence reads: CASSQVSVNTEAFF. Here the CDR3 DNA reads TGCGCCAGCAGCCAAGTATCTGTGAACACTGAAGCTTTCTTT.

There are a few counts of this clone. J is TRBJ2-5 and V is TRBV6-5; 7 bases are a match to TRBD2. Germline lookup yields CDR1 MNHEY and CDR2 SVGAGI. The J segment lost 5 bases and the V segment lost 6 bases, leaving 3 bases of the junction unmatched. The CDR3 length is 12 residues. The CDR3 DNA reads TGTGCCAGCAGCCACGGGGGGGAGACCCAGTACTTC. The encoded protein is CASSHGGETQYF.

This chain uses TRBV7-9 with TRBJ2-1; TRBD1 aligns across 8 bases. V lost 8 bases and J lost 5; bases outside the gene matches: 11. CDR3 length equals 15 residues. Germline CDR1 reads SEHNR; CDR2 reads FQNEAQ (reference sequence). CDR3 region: CASLLGQGIDNEQFF. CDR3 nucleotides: TGTGCCAGCCTACTTGGACAGGGTATCGACAATGAGCAGTTCTTC.

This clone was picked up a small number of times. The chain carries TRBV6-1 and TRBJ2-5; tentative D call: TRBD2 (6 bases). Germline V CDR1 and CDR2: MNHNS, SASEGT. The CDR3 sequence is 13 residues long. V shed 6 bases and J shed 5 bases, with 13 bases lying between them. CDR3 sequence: CASSGGAHETQYF. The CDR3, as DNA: TGTGCCAGCAGCGGAGGGGCGCATGAGACCCAGTACTTC.

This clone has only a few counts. In nucleotides, the CDR3 is TGTGCCAGCTCACCAGAAGCGGGGAACACTGAAGCTTTCTTT. The encoded protein is CASSPEAGNTEAFF. The J gene is TRBJ1-1, the V gene TRBV18; D unresolved. Germline CDR1 reads KGHSH; CDR2 reads LQKENI. The germline V and J ends were trimmed by 2 bases and 1 base, with 8 bases remaining between them. The CDR3 is made up of 14 amino acids.

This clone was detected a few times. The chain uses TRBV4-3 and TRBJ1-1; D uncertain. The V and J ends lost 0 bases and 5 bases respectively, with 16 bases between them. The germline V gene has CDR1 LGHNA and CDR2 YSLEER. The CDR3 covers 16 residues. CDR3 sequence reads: CASSQDSVGGRTEAFF. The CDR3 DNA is TGCGCCAGCAGCCAAGATAGTGTAGGAGGAAGGACTGAAGCTTTCTTT.

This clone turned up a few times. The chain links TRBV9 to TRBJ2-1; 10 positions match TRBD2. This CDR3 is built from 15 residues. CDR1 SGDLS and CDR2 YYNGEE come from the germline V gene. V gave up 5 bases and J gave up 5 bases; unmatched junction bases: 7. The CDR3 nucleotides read TGTGCCAGCAGTATTGGACTAGCGGATCACAATGAGCAGTTCTTC. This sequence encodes CASSIGLADHNEQFF.

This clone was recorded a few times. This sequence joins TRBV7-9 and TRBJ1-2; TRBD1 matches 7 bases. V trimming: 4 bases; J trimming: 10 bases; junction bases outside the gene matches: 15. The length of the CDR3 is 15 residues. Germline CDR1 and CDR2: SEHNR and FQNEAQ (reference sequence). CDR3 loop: CASSSSQGSPYTYTF. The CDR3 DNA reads TGTGCCAGCAGCTCATCACAGGGGTCCCCCTACACCTACACCTTC.

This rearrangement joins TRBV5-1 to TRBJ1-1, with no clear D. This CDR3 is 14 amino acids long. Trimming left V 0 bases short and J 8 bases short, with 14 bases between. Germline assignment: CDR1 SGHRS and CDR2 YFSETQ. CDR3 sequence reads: CASSLDPGVSEAFF. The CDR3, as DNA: TGCGCCAGCAGCTTGGACCCCGGTGTTTCGGAAGCTTTCTTT.

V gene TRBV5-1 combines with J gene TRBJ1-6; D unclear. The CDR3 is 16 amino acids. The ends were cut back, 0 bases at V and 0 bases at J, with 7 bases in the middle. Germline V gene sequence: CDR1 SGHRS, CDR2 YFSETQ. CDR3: CASSLGDTSYNSPLHF. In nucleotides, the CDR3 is TGCGCCAGCAGCTTGGGCGACACCTCCTATAATTCACCCCTCCACTTT.

The CDR3 DNA follows: TGTGCCAGCAGCGTAGCTACCGGGACTAGCGGGCGCAATGAGCAGTTCTTC. Protein: CASSVATGTSGRNEQFF. The chain employs TRBV9 and TRBJ2-1; TRBD2 matches 12 bases. CDR1 and CDR2 from the germline V gene are SGDLS and YYNGEE. CDR3 length: 17 residues. J gave up 6 bases and V 0 bases, and 7 bases lay outside the gene matches.

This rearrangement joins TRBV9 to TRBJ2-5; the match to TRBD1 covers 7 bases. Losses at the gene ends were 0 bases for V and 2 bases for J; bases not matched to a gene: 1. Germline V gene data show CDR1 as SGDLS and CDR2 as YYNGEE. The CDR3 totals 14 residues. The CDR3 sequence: CASSVEGAQETQYF. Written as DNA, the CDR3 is TGTGCCAGCAGCGTAGAGGGGGCACAAGAGACCCAGTACTTC.

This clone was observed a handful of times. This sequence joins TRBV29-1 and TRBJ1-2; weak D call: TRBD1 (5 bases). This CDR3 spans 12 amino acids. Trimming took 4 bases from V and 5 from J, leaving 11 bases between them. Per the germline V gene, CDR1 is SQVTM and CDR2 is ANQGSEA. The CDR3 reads CSVAWRGYGYTF. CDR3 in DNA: TGCAGCGTTGCCTGGCGGGGGTATGGCTACACCTTC.

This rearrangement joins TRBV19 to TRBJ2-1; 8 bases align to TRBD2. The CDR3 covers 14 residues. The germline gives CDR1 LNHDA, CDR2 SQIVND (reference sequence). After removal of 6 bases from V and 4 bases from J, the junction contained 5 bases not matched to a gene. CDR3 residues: CASSLSGNYNEQFF. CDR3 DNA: TGTGCCAGTAGCCTTAGCGGGAATTACAATGAGCAGTTCTTC.

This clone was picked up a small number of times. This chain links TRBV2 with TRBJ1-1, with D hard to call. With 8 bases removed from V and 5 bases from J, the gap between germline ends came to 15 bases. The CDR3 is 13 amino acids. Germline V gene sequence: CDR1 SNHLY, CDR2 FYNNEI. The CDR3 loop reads CASPLEAWTEAFF. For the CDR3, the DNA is TGTGCCAGCCCTTTAGAGGCCTGGACTGAAGCTTTCTTT.